Given below is one T cell receptor beta chain in context. Antigen unknown. A junction end diverges from the germline sequence, so it may reflect a read error. The data belong to a study of lymphopenia after photon versus proton radiotherapy. Overall study results and limits: Survival link was tested only in deceased patients; proton benefit remains a possibility. Post-nadir diversity loss with photons came from oligoclonal expansion, particularly CD8+ Temra cells. Proton therapy kept repertoires fairly stable, unlike photons, which gained effector/memory cells. In patients who died, overall survival fell as post-nadir TCR diversity dropped more.

The CDR3 loop spans 13 amino acids. The germline V gene encodes CDR1 LNHDA and CDR2 SQIVND (reference sequence). Some clones are missing from TCRdb's copy, which holds only in-frame ones; the method was immunoSEQ multiplex PCR. The table has some 21,000 clones, 75% to 90% seen once. The sequence was collected from a man in his sixties with pancreatic cancer. The chain has TRBV19 and TRBJ2-3, with D maybe TRBD1 (5 bases). Sequencing was performed on peripheral blood, taken from a patient treated with photon-based radiotherapy. CDR3 sequence: CASGIAGTDTQYF. CDR3 DNA sequence: TGTGCCAGTGGTATAGCAGGGACAGATACGCAGTATTTT.